This TCR beta chain was captured by sequencing in a study of cytomegalovirus exposure and HLA in healthy donors. Study-wide background: Across 350 to 500 genotyped donors, about 86% landed in the Caucasian-associated ancestry cluster. Whole-study results and caveats: Confirmation was obtained in vitro that a few CMV-associated chains are specific for CMV antigens.

The CDR3 is 15 residues long. The germline V gene has CDR1 MNHEY and CDR2 SMNVEV (reference sequence). Trimming removed 0 bases from V and 5 bases from J; junction bases left unmatched: 6. A remark on this clone: Its antigen is unknown.

The PCR contained 60 Vbeta and 13 Jbeta primers. Data came from immunoSEQ multiplex PCR; TCRdb stores just in-frame clones and leaves some out. This sample has over 75,000 clones, with over 60% found just once. The source material was PBMCs. This TCR was sampled from a male donor in good health and CMV-seropositive. The V and J genes are TRBV27 and TRBJ2-7; 8 bases line up with TRBD1. The CDR3 DNA sequence: TGTGCCAGCAGTTTATCACAGGGGGTTTTCCACGAGCAGTACTTC. Its translation: CASSLSQGVFHEQYF.